A single sample is the source of the 5 T cell receptor beta chains below, sequenced in a study of blood T cell repertoires in COVID-19. Some clones are missing from TCRdb's copy, which holds only in-frame ones; the method was immunoSEQ multiplex PCR. The sample records a few hundred thousand clones, approximately 87% being singletons. Sequencing used peripheral blood. The receptors here all came from a man between 60 and 75 years old who had recovered from COVID-19.

The gene calls are TRBV14 and TRBJ2-7, with 12 bases aligning to TRBD2. CDR1 is SGHDN and CDR2 is FVKESK in the germline V gene. The CDR3 contains 17 residues. V lost 2 bases to trimming and J lost 5 bases; unmatched junction nucleotides: 10. This chain's CDR3 is CASSQPMTSGSPHEQYF. CDR3 in DNA: TGTGCCAGCAGCCAACCTATGACTAGCGGGAGTCCCCACGAGCAGTACTTC.

The rearrangement links TRBV5-6 to TRBJ2-2, with a tentative D call TRBD1 (5 bases). This CDR3 region has 17 residues. Trimming stripped 0 bases from V and 0 bases from J, with 12 bases between. Per the germline V gene, CDR1 is SGHDT and CDR2 is YYEEEE. The DNA for the CDR3 is TGTGCCAGCAGCTTGGACCCGACAGATCCGAACACCGGGGAGCTGTTTTTT. Residues: CASSLDPTDPNTGELFF.

The chain links TRBV5-4 to TRBJ1-1; 7 nucleotides agree with TRBD1. The CDR3 sequence is 14 residues long. Germline loops: CDR1 SGHNT, CDR2 YYREEE (reference sequence). J gave up 6 bases and V 0 bases, and 5 bases lay outside the gene matches. CDR3 loop: CASSLGDQGAEAFF. The CDR3 DNA reads TGTGCCAGCAGCTTGGGAGACCAGGGGGCTGAAGCTTTCTTT.

A single count supports this clone. The chain uses TRBV11-1 and TRBJ2-7, with a possible D match to TRBD1 (6 bases). V lost 6 bases and J 3 bases, leaving 12 bases between the germline ends. Germline V gene data show CDR1 as SGHAT and CDR2 as FQDESV (reference sequence). The CDR3 loop spans 13 amino acids. The CDR3 reads CASSGRGSYEQYF. The CDR3 DNA is TGTGCCAGCAGTGGCAGGGGCAGCTACGAGCAGTACTTC.

The chain employs TRBV12-3 or TRBV12-4 and TRBJ2-1, with TRBD2 as a possible D gene (6 bases). The CDR3 spans 11 residues. The V end was cut by 6 bases, the J end by 10 bases, with 10 bases between. CDR3 nucleotides: TGTGCCAGCAGGGGGGGACGAGAGCAGTTCTTC. Its translation: CASRGGREQFF.